This T cell receptor (beta chain) was captured in a study of T-cell memory formation after mild COVID-19. For the study at large: The study found TCR clusters largely donor specific. Study observations and caveats: There was a balanced CD4/CD8 profile in clones contracting day 15 to 85, and later expanders leaned CD4+. Some clones that responded turned up in pre-infection memory, which suggests that cross-reactive memory joined in.

The CDR3 spans 12 residues. In germline, CDR1 is SEHNR, CDR2 FQNEAQ (reference sequence). Trimming removed 5 bases from V and 10 bases from J; junction bases left unmatched: 5. This clonotype was seen ten or more times. Its antigen remains unknown. 5'RACE primed at constant segments yielded TCR alpha and TCR beta cDNA libraries bearing sample barcodes and UMIs. TCRdb redid the calling of the 5' RACE reads with MiXCR, one entry per CDR3 protein. This sample has tens of thousands of distinct CDR3 sequences, with over 10% found just once. The sequence was obtained from a man younger than 35 who had mild COVID-19 (a few samples of this study predate the infection). Cell type and time point are not known. The gene calls are TRBV7-9 and TRBJ2-3; 8 nucleotides agree with TRBD2. Sample: PBMCs or a T cell subset sorted from them (not recorded which). The CDR3 protein is CASSLSGEAQYF. The CDR3 DNA is TGTGCCAGCAGCCTTAGCGGGGAGGCGCAGTATTTT.